Presented here are 29 T cell receptor beta chains from one specimen sequenced in a study of T cell responses to AZD1222 COVID-19 vaccine. TCRdb keeps only in-frame clones here, not all; method: immunoSEQ multiplex PCR. Counted here are around 100,000 clones, about 86% occurring once; the ten biggest clones make up about 6%. This specimen was peripheral blood, taken on day 0 of AZD1222 vaccination. These receptors originate from an adult in good health.

In this sample, this clone turned up once. The rearrangement uses TRBV5-6 and TRBJ1-3; D unclear. The CDR3 contains 13 residues. The V gene's germline CDR1 is SGHDT and CDR2 YYEEEE. Trimming left V 0 bases short and J 8 bases short, with 9 bases between. In DNA form, the CDR3 reads TGTGCCAGCAGCTTGGTACAGAGGGACACCATATATTTT. This encodes CASSLVQRDTIYF.

The chain links TRBV7-8 to TRBJ1-5; D uncertain. Trimming left V 5 bases short and J 7 bases short, with 12 bases between. The CDR3 is 13 amino acids. CDR1 is SGHVS, CDR2 FQNEAQ, per germline. CDR3 loop: CASSPQEGQPQHF. For the CDR3, the DNA is TGTGCCAGCAGCCCCCAAGAGGGACAGCCCCAGCATTTT.

This chain joins TRBV9 and TRBJ2-3, with D possibly matching TRBD1 (6 bases). V dropped 3 bases and J dropped 4 bases, with 15 bases sitting between them. The CDR3 contains 15 residues. Germline V gene sequence: CDR1 SGDLS, CDR2 YYNGEE. The CDR3 nucleotides read TGTGCCAGCAGCGGCTACAGGGCGGACGCAGATACGCAGTATTTT. It translates to CASSGYRADADTQYF. The variable domain in full, completed from reference TRBV9 and TRBJ2-3, reads DSGVTQTPKHLITATGQRVTLRCSPRSGDLSVYWYQQSLDQGLQFLIQYYNGEERAKGNILERFSAQQFPDLHSELNLSSLELGDSALYFCASSGYRADADTQYFGPGTRLTVL.

In this sample, this clone turned up a few times. The chain uses TRBV19 and TRBJ2-7; 11 bases map to TRBD1. Germline V gene lookup returns CDR1 LNHDA and CDR2 SQIVND (reference sequence). The ends lost 4 bases at V and 6 bases at J; junction bases unmatched: 11. The CDR3 contains 16 residues. CDR3 region: CASSTVGGQGAVEQYF. The CDR3 region has the DNA TGTGCCAGTAGTACGGTTGGAGGACAGGGGGCTGTCGAGCAGTACTTC. Supplemented by reference TRBV19 and TRBJ2-7, the full variable domain reads DGGITQSPKYLFRKEGQNVTLSCEQNLNHDAMYWYRQDPGQGLRLIYYSQIVNDFQKGDIAEGYSVSREKKESFPLTVTSAQKNPTAFYLCASSTVGGQGAVEQYFGPGTRLTVT.

The chain combines TRBV18 with TRBJ2-7; TRBD1 agrees at 9 bases. This CDR3 comprises 14 residues. The V gene's germline CDR1 is KGHSH and CDR2 LQKENI. Trimming cost V 2 bases and J 3 bases; bases outside gene matches: 2. The CDR3 reads CASSPGTGFYEQYF. CDR3 bases: TGTGCCAGCTCACCAGGGACAGGGTTCTACGAGCAGTACTTC. The full variable domain, completed using reference TRBV18 and TRBJ2-7, is NAGVMQNPRHLVRRRGQEARLRCSPMKGHSHVYWYRQLPEEGLKFMVYLQKENIIDESGMPKERFSAEFPKEGPSILRIQQVVRGDSAAYFCASSPGTGFYEQYFGPGTRLTVT.

J is TRBJ1-1 and V is TRBV27; D is undetermined. The CDR3 has 13 residues. V was clipped by 5 bases and J by 1 base, with 8 bases between them. CDR1 and CDR2 (germline): MNHEY, SMNVEV (reference sequence). The CDR3 bases are TGTGCCAGCAGTGCGTATTGGAACACTGAAGCTTTCTTT. This translates into CASSAYWNTEAFF.

This chain joins TRBV7-2 and TRBJ1-2, with 9 bases matching TRBD1. After removal of 1 base from V and 7 bases from J, the junction contained 16 bases not matched to a gene. The CDR3 consists of 18 residues. Germline CDR1 is SGHTA and CDR2 is FQGNSA. In nucleotides, the CDR3 is TGTGCCAGCAGCTTAGTCACCGGGACAGGGATTGTGGGTCGTGGCTACACCTTC. It yields the protein CASSLVTGTGIVGRGYTF.

The chain has TRBV2 and TRBJ1-1; D not resolved. Germline V gives CDR1 SNHLY, CDR2 FYNNEI. The length of the CDR3 is 11 residues. V was shortened by 7 bases and J by 5 bases, with 8 bases between the two germline ends. The CDR3 loop reads CASMGSTEAFF. In DNA, the CDR3 is TGTGCCAGCATGGGGAGTACTGAAGCTTTCTTT.

The J gene is TRBJ2-2, the V gene TRBV5-4, with D maybe TRBD2 (6 bases). V shed 4 bases and J shed 7 bases, with 11 bases lying between them. CDR3 length: 13 residues. Germline V lookup: CDR1 SGHNT, CDR2 YYREEE (reference sequence). The CDR3 loop reads CASSTTSGGELFF. CDR3 sequence (DNA): TGTGCCAGCAGCACGACTAGTGGCGGGGAGCTGTTTTTT.

This clone was seen a handful of times. The chain's CDR3 is CASSQDRAEAFF. DNA for the CDR3: TGTGCCAGCAGCCAGGACAGGGCTGAAGCTTTCTTT. The rearrangement uses TRBV11-2 and TRBJ1-1; TRBD1 agrees at 8 bases. This CDR3 is built from 12 residues. V lost 5 bases and J lost 6; bases outside the gene matches: 2. Germline CDR1 is SGHAT and CDR2 is FQNNGV.

V and J are TRBV7-2 and TRBJ2-2; D is unclear. Trimming took off 5 bases at V and 5 bases at J, with 21 bases between the two ends. The V gene's germline CDR1 is SGHTA and CDR2 FQGNSA. The CDR3 extends over 17 amino acids. Here the CDR3 reads CASSHRTGGVRTGELFF. The DNA for the CDR3 is TGTGCCAGCAGCCATCGTACTGGCGGTGTTAGGACCGGGGAGCTGTTTTTT.

A single count supports this clone. This sequence joins TRBV10-3 and TRBJ2-4, with D unresolved. Trimming pared 2 bases from V and 7 bases from J, leaving 6 bases between. From germline, CDR1 is ENHRY and CDR2 SYGVKD. The CDR3 is made up of 12 amino acids. CDR3 residues: CAISEPRNIQYF. The CDR3 DNA reads as TGTGCCATCAGTGAGCCGAGGAACATTCAGTACTTC.

J is TRBJ1-1 and V is TRBV6-4; D ambiguous. This CDR3 region has 14 residues. V lost 6 bases, J lost 1 base, and 12 bases lay in between. The V gene's germline CDR1 is MRHNA and CDR2 SNTAGT. CDR3 in DNA: TGTGCCAGCAGCCTCTCACCCTCGAACACTGAAGCTTTCTTT. Its protein product is CASSLSPSNTEAFF.

The J gene is TRBJ1-1, the V gene TRBV9, with 9 bases fitting TRBD1. Germline CDR1 is SGDLS and CDR2 is YYNGEE. The CDR3 loop spans 15 amino acids. J lost 6 bases, V lost 2 bases, and 8 bases had no gene match. The CDR3 here is CASSVGTGKGSEAFF. The CDR3 coding sequence is TGTGCCAGCAGCGTCGGGACAGGGAAAGGGTCTGAAGCTTTCTTT.

Turning to this clone: Germline is not matched at one junction end, which may reflect a read error. Other nucleotide sequences in the sample specify the same CDR3. The chain has TRBV4-1 and TRBJ1-2; D is unresolved. Looked up from germline, CDR1 is MGHRA and CDR2 is YSYEKL. CDR3 length: 12 amino acids. The CDR3 sequence is CASSQVGSGYTF. In DNA form, the CDR3 reads TGCGCCAGTAGCCAAGTAGGGAGCGGCTACACCTTC.

This sequence joins TRBV27 and TRBJ2-5; D is perhaps TRBD2 (6 bases). CDR1 and CDR2 from the germline V gene are MNHEY and SMNVEV (reference sequence). V was trimmed by 2 bases and J by 2 bases, leaving 12 bases between them. The CDR3 is 15 residues long. The DNA for the CDR3 is TGTGCCAGCAGTTTAGGGGAGGCGAGGCAAGAGACCCAGTACTTC. Protein product: CASSLGEARQETQYF.

V usage is TRBV5-5 and J usage is TRBJ2-7; TRBD1 might be the D (5 bases). The CDR3 is 15 amino acids. The V gene lost 3 bases and the J gene lost 3 bases, with 16 bases spanning the gap. Germline V gene lookup returns CDR1 SGHKS and CDR2 YYEKEE (reference sequence). The CDR3 reads CASSSHRQGLYEQYF. The DNA of the CDR3 is TGTGCCAGCAGCTCCCACCGGCAGGGTCTCTACGAGCAGTACTTC.

CDR3 bases: TGCGCCAGCAGGGATAGCGGCAGCTCCTACGAGCAGTACTTC. Translation gives CASRDSGSSYEQYF. The chain joins TRBV5-1 to TRBJ2-7; possible D gene TRBD2, 6 bases. Germline assignment: CDR1 SGHRS and CDR2 YFSETQ. Deletions cut 5 bases from V and 0 bases from J, with 12 bases between. This CDR3 contains 14 residues. The full variable domain, in which reference TRBV5-1 and TRBJ2-7 provide the parts outside the CDR3, is KAGVTQTPRYLIKTRGQQVTLSCSPISGHRSVSWYQQTPGQGLQFLFEYFSETQRNKGNFPGRFSGRQFSNSRSEMNVSTLELGDSALYLCASRDSGSSYEQYFGPGTRLTVT.

The V gene is TRBV6-5, the J gene TRBJ2-1, with D hard to call. V lost 2 bases, J lost 10 bases, and 12 bases lay in between. This CDR3 spans 13 amino acids. CDR1 is MNHEY, CDR2 SVGAGI, per germline. CDR3 sequence reads: CASSYKTAREQFF. In DNA, the CDR3 is TGTGCCAGCAGTTACAAGACGGCAAGGGAGCAGTTCTTC.

The chain recombines TRBV18 with TRBJ1-5, with 12 bases identical to TRBD1. This CDR3 is built from 19 residues. V shed 3 bases, J shed 5 bases, and the junction held 14 bases outside the gene matches. CDR1 and CDR2 from the germline V gene are KGHSH and LQKENI. The CDR3 DNA reads as TGTGCCAGCTCACCCCTACCGGGACAGGGGGCTTTAAGGGATCAGCCCCAGCATTTT. It encodes CASSPLPGQGALRDQPQHF.

The chain is built from TRBV6-5 and TRBJ2-3; D is possibly TRBD2 (5 bases). The CDR3 length is 16 residues. Looked up from germline, CDR1 is MNHEY and CDR2 is SVGAGI. V gave up 4 bases and J gave up 8 bases, with 22 bases separating them. The CDR3 here is CASSSSLAGARGTQYF. The CDR3 DNA sequence: TGTGCCAGCAGTTCCTCTCTAGCAGGAGCTCGGGGTACGCAGTATTTT.

The rearrangement joins TRBV30 to TRBJ1-3; 9 positions agree with TRBD1. J gave up 6 bases and V 5 bases, and 8 bases lay outside the gene matches. The CDR3 is 14 amino acids. Germline CDR1 and CDR2: GTSNPN and SVGIG (reference sequence). The CDR3, as DNA: TGTGCCTGGTTACCGGGACAGGGAGTAAACACCATATATTTT. It translates to CAWLPGQGVNTIYF.

This rearrangement joins TRBV19 to TRBJ1-6; the D is unclear. Germline V gives CDR1 LNHDA, CDR2 SQIVND (reference sequence). This CDR3 region has 15 residues. Trimming stripped 6 bases from V and 0 bases from J, with 9 bases between. The CDR3 nucleotides are TGTGCCAGTAGCACTCTCGGCTCCTATAATTCACCCCTCCACTTT. Translated: CASSTLGSYNSPLHF.

V is TRBV4-2 and J is TRBJ1-2, with TRBD1 as a possible D gene (6 bases). V was shortened by 3 bases and J by 6 bases, with 14 bases between the two germline ends. CDR3 length equals 14 residues. Germline lookup yields CDR1 LGHNA and CDR2 YNFKEQ. CDR3 in DNA: TGTGCCAGCAGCCATCGCGGGGCAGGGGATGGCTACACCTTC. It codes for CASSHRGAGDGYTF.

The chain links TRBV12-5 to TRBJ2-5, with 7 bases aligning to TRBD2. The CDR3 consists of 14 residues. Germline loops: CDR1 LGHNT, CDR2 FRNRAP. With 1 base clipped from V and 1 base from J, the junction kept 0 bases outside the gene matches. This CDR3 is CASGLGLAQETQYF. The CDR3 nucleotides are TGTGCTAGTGGTTTGGGACTAGCCCAAGAGACCCAGTACTTC.

The chain combines TRBV10-1 with TRBJ2-1; D is ambiguous. Germline assignment: CDR1 WNHNN and CDR2 SYGVQD (reference sequence). CDR3 length: 13 residues. Trimming cost V 8 bases and J 8 bases, with 16 bases left between them. CDR3: CASVSVVGHEQFF. DNA of the CDR3: TGCGCCAGCGTTTCAGTGGTTGGGCATGAGCAGTTCTTC.

The chain uses TRBV27 and TRBJ2-5, with TRBD1 identical over 7 bases. CDR1 and CDR2 (germline): MNHEY, SMNVEV (reference sequence). This CDR3 region has 15 residues. Germline trimming cut 7 bases from V and 2 bases from J; bases unmatched to any gene: 10. The CDR3 nucleotides read TGTGCCAGCACCCGAAGCCGACAGGGTCAAGAGACCCAGTACTTC. It yields the protein CASTRSRQGQETQYF.

This chain connects TRBV6-2 or TRBV6-3 to TRBJ2-7; no firm D call. The germline CDR1 and CDR2 sequences are MNHEY and SVGEGT. The CDR3 consists of 13 residues. Trimming pared 2 bases from V and 1 base from J, leaving 6 bases between. The CDR3 sequence is CASSYERSYEQYF. The CDR3 nucleotides read TGTGCCAGCAGTTACGAGAGGTCCTACGAGCAGTACTTC.

The rearrangement joins TRBV2 to TRBJ1-3; D possibly corresponds to TRBD1 (5 bases). The V gene's germline CDR1 is SNHLY and CDR2 FYNNEI. CDR3 length equals 14 residues. Trimming cost V 4 bases and J 2 bases, with 9 bases left between them. The CDR3 loop is CASSGGTAGNTIYF. The DNA of the CDR3 is TGTGCCAGCAGTGGGGGGACCGCTGGAAACACCATATATTTT.